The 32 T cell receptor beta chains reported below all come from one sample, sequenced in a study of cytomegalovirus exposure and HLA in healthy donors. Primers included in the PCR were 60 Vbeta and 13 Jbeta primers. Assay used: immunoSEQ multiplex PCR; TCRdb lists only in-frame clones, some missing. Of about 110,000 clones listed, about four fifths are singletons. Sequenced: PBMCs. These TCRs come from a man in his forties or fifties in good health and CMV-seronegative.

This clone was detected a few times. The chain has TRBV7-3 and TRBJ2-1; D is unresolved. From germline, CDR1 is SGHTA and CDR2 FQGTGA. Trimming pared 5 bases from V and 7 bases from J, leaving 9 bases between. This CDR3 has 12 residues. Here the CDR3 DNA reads TGTGCCAGCAGCACAAGTACGAATGAGCAGTTCTTC. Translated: CASSTSTNEQFF.

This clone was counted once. For the CDR3, the DNA is TGCGCCAGCAGCTTGCCGGGACTAGCGGGGGGGGGCAATGAGCAGTTCTTC. This encodes CASSLPGLAGGGNEQFF. The gene calls are TRBV5-1 and TRBJ2-1; 16 bases align to TRBD2. The junction had 4 bases not matched to a gene; V was cut back by 1 base and J by 6 bases. The CDR3 length is 17 residues. Germline loops: CDR1 SGHRS, CDR2 YFSETQ.

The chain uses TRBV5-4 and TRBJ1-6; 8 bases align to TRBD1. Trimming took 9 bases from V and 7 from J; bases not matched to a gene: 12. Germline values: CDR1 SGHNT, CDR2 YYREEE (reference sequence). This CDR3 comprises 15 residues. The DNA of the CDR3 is TGTGCCACCAAATTCTCCGGGACAGGCAATTCACCCCTCCACTTT. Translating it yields CATKFSGTGNSPLHF.

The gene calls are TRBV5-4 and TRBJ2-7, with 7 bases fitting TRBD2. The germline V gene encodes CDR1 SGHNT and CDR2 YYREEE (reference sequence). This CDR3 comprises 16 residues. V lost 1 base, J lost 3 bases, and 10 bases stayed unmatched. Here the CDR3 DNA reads TGTGCCAGCAGCTTGTTCGGTGCGGGAGCGAGCTACGAGCAGTACTTC. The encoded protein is CASSLFGAGASYEQYF.

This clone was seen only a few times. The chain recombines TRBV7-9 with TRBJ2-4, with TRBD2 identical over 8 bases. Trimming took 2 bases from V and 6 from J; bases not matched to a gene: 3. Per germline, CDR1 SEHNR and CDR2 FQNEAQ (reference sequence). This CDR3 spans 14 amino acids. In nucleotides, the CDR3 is TGTGCCAGCAGCTTAAGGGCGGGGGGAAACATTCAGTACTTC. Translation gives CASSLRAGGNIQYF.

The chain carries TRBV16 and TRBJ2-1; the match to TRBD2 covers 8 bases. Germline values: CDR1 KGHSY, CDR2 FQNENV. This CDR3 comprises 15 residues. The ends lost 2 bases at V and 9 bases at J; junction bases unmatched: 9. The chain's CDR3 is CASSQKERGLGEQFF. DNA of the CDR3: TGTGCCAGCAGCCAAAAAGAGCGGGGGTTGGGTGAGCAGTTCTTC. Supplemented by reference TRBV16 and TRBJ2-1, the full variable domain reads GEEVAQTPKHLVRGEGQKAKLYCAPIKGHSYVFWYQQVLKNEFKFLISFQNENVFDETGMPKERFSAKCLPNSPCSLEIQATKLEDSAVYFCASSQKERGLGEQFFGPGTRLTVL.

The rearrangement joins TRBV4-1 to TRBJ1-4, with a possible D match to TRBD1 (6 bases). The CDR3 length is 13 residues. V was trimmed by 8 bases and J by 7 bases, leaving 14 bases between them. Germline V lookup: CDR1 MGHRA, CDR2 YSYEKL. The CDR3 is CASSGGQFEKLFF. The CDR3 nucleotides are TGCGCCAGCTCGGGCGGACAGTTTGAAAAACTGTTTTTT.

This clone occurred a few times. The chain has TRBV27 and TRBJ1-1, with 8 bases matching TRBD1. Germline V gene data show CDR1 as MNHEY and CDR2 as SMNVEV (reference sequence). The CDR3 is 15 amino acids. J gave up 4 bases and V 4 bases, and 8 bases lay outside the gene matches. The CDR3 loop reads CASSSSDRVVTEAFF. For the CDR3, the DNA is TGTGCCAGCAGTTCATCGGACAGGGTTGTCACTGAAGCTTTCTTT.

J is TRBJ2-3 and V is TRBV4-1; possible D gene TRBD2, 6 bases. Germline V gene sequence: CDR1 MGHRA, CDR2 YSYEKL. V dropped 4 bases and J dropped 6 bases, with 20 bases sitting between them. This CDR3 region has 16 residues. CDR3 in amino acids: CASSLIKDYRRDTQYF. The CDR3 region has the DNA TGCGCCAGCAGCCTGATCAAGGACTATCGACGCGATACGCAGTATTTT.

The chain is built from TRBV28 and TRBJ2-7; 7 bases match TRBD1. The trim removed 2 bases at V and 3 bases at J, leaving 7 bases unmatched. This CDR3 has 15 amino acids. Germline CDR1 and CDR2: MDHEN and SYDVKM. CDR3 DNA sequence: TGTGCCAGCAGTTTAGAGGCAGGGGGACACTACGAGCAGTACTTC. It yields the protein CASSLEAGGHYEQYF.

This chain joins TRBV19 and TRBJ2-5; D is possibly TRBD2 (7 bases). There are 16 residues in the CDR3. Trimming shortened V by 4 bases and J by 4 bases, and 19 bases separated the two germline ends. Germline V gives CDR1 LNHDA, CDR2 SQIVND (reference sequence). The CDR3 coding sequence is TGTGCCAGTAGTACCCTGGGGGGGGCTAGTCCAGAGACCCAGTACTTC. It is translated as CASSTLGGASPETQYF.

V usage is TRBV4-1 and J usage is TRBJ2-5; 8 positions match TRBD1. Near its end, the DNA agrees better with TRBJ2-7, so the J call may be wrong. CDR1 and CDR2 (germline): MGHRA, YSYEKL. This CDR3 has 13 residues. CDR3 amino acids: CASSHTGGYEQYF. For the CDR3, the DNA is TGCGCCAGCAGCCATACAGGGGGATACGAGCAGTACTTC.

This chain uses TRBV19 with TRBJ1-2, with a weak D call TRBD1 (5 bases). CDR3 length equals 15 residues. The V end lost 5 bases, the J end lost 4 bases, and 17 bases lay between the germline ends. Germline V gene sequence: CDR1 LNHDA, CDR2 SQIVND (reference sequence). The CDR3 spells CASSVTVPISYGYTF. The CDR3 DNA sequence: TGTGCCAGTAGTGTGACAGTTCCGATCTCCTATGGCTACACCTTC.

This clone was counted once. This chain's CDR3 is CASSPSAGPYEQYF. The CDR3 region has the DNA TGTGCCAGCTCACCCTCGGCAGGGCCCTACGAGCAGTACTTC. V and J are TRBV18 and TRBJ2-7; tentatively, D is TRBD1 (5 bases). Germline loops: CDR1 KGHSH, CDR2 LQKENI. V lost 3 bases, J lost 2 bases, and 11 bases lay in between. The CDR3 runs to 14 residues.

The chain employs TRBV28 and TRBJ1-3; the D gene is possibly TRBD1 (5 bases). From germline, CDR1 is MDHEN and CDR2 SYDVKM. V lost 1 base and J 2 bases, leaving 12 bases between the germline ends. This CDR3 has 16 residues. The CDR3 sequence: CASSLSGVRAGNTIYF. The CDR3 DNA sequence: TGTGCCAGCAGTTTATCGGGGGTCAGGGCTGGAAACACCATATATTTT.

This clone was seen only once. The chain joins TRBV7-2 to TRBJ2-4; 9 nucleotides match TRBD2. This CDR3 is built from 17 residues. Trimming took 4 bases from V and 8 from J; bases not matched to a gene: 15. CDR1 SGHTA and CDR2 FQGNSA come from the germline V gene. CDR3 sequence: CASSSLGVAGEEDIQYF. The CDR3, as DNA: TGTGCCAGCAGCTCATTGGGGGTAGCGGGGGAAGAGGACATTCAGTACTTC. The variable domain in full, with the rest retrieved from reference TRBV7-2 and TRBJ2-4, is GAGVSQSPSNKVTEKGKDVELRCDPISGHTALYWYRQSLGQGLEFLIYFQGNSAPDKSGLPSDRFSAERTGGSVSTLTIQRTQQEDSAVYLCASSSLGVAGEEDIQYFGAGTRLSVL.

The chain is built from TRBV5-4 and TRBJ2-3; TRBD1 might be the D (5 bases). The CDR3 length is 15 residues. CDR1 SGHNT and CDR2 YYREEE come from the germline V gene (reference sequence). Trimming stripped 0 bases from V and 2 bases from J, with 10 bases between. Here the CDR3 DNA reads TGTGCCAGCAGCTTGGCCCAGGGCTACACAGATACGCAGTATTTT. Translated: CASSLAQGYTDTQYF.

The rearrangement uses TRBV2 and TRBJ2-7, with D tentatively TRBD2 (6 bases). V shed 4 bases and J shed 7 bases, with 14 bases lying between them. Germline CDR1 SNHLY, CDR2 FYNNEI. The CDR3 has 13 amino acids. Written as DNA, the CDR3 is TGTGCCAGCAGTGTAGGACTAACCTCTGAGCAGTACTTC. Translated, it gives CASSVGLTSEQYF.

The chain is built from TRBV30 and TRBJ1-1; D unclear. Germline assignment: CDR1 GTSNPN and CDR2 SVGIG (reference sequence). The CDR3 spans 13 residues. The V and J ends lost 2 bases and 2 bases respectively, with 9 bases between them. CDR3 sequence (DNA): TGTGCCTGGAGTAGGAGGGCCAACACTGAAGCTTTCTTT. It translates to CAWSRRANTEAFF.

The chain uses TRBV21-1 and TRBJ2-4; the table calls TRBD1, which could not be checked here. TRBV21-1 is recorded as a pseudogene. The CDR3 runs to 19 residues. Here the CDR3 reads CASSIPGQGVSLAKNIQYF. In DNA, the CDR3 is TGTGCCAGCAGCATACCGGGACAGGGGGTTTCACTAGCCAAAAACATTCAGTACTTC.

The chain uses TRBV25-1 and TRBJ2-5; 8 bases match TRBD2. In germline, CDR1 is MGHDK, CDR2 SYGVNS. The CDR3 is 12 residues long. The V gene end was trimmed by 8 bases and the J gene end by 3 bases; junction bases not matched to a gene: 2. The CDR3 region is CASRGLEETQYF. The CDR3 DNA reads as TGTGCCAGCCGGGGACTAGAAGAGACCCAGTACTTC.

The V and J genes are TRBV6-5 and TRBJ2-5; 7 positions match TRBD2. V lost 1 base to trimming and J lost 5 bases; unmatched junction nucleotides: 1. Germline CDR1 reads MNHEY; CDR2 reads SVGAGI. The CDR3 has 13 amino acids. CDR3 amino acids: CASSYWGGETQYF. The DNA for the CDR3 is TGTGCCAGCAGTTACTGGGGAGGGGAGACCCAGTACTTC.

The CDR3 region has the DNA TGTGCCAGCAGCTTGTCGGGACTAGGCGTCAATGAGCAGTTCTTC. Translation gives CASSLSGLGVNEQFF. The gene calls are TRBV7-8 and TRBJ2-1; 8 bases fit TRBD2. Germline trimming cut 3 bases from V and 6 bases from J; bases unmatched to any gene: 7. This CDR3 contains 15 residues. In germline, CDR1 is SGHVS, CDR2 FQNEAQ. Full variable domain (rest looked up from reference TRBV7-8 and TRBJ2-1): GAGVSQSPRYKVAKRGQDVALRCDPISGHVSLFWYQQALGQGPEFLTYFQNEAQLDKSGLPSDRFFAERPEGSVSTLKIQRTQQEDSAVYLCASSLSGLGVNEQFFGPGTRLTVL.

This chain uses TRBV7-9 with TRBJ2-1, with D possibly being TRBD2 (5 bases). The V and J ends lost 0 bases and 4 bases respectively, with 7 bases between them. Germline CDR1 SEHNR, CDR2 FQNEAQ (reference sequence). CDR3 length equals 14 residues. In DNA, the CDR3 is TGTGCCAGCAGCTTAGCGAGGGAGTACAATGAGCAGTTCTTC. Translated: CASSLAREYNEQFF.

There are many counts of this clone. The chain's CDR3 is CASSYGTGVNQPQHF. CDR3 sequence (DNA): TGTGCCAGCAGTTACGGGACAGGGGTCAATCAGCCCCAGCATTTT. The V gene is TRBV6-6, the J gene TRBJ1-5, with TRBD1 matching 10 bases. This CDR3 spans 15 amino acids. V was clipped by 2 bases and J by 3 bases; unmatched bases: 1. Germline V gene sequence: CDR1 MNHNY, CDR2 SVGAGI (reference sequence).

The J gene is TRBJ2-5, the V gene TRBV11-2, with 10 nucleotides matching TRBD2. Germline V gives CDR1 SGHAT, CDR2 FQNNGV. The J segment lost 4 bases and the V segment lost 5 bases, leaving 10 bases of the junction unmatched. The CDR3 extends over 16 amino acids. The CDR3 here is CASSQTSGGGVETQYF. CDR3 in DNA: TGTGCCAGCAGCCAAACGAGCGGGGGGGGTGTAGAGACCCAGTACTTC.

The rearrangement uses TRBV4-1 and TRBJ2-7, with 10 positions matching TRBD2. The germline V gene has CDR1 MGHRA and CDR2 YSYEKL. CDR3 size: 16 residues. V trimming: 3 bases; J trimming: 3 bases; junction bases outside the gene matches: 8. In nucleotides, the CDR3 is TGCGCCAGCAGCCAGGATGCTAGCGGGGGTTACTACGAGCAGTACTTC. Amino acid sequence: CASSQDASGGYYEQYF.

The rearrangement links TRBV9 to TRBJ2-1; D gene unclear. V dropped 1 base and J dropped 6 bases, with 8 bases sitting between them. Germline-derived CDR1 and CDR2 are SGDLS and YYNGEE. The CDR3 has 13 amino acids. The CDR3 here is CASSVSQANEQFF. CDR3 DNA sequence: TGTGCCAGCAGCGTATCCCAGGCCAATGAGCAGTTCTTC. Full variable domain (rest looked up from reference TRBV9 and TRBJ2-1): DSGVTQTPKHLITATGQRVTLRCSPRSGDLSVYWYQQSLDQGLQFLIQYYNGEERAKGNILERFSAQQFPDLHSELNLSSLELGDSALYFCASSVSQANEQFFGPGTRLTVL.

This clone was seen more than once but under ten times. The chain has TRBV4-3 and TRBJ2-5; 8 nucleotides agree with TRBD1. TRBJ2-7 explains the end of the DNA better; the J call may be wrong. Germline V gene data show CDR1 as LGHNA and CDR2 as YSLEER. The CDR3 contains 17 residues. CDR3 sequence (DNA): TGCGCCAGCAGCCAAGATAGGGTCGCAGGGGGCGCCTACGAGCAGTACTTC. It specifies CASSQDRVAGGAYEQYF.

The CDR3 DNA follows: TGTGCCAGCAGCCCCCCGAGCGGTAATGAAAAACTGTTTTTT. As protein: CASSPPSGNEKLFF. The chain links TRBV14 to TRBJ1-4, with D unresolved. The V gene lost 4 bases and the J gene lost 4 bases, with 10 bases spanning the gap. The germline V gene has CDR1 SGHDN and CDR2 FVKESK. The CDR3 length is 14 residues.

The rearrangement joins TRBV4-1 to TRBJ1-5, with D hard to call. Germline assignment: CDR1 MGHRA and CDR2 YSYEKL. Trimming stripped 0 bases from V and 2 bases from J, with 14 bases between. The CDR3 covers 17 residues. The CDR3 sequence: CASSQEPNPRGNQPQHF. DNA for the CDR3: TGCGCCAGCAGCCAAGAACCGAATCCTCGCGGCAATCAGCCCCAGCATTTT.

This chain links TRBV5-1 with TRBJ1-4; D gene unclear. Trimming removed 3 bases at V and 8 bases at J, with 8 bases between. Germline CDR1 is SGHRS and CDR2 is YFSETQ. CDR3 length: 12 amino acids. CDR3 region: CASSSAGEKLFF. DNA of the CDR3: TGCGCCAGCAGCTCCGCCGGGGAAAAACTGTTTTTT.